This T cell receptor beta chain comes out of a study of control samples from healthy donors and cancer patients. Repertoires were generated with immunoSEQ multiplex PCR, while TCRdb's copy carries only in-frame clones and drops some. The data contain about 180,000 clones, around 94% of them singletons. V lost 5 bases to trimming and J lost 8 bases, with 19 bases between them. Germline lookup yields CDR1 SGHRS and CDR2 YFSETQ. The CDR3 runs to 15 residues. This clonotype was obtained from a woman between 18 and 30 years old in good health. The source material was blood. The chain links TRBV5-1 to TRBJ1-4, with no clear D. The CDR3, as DNA: TGCGCCAGCAGTGAAATAGGGCCCCCTGTGGAAAAACTGTTTTTT. It codes for CASSEIGPPVEKLFF.